This TCR beta chain was profiled in a study of shared clonotypes between healthy human individuals. Trimming took off 2 bases at V and 2 bases at J, with 13 bases between the two ends. Germline CDR1 and CDR2: MNHNS and SASEGT. This CDR3 spans 16 amino acids. CD45RA+ naive and CD45RA-negative memory subsets were separated from CD4+ cells. Per the original methods: ImmunoSEQ supplied junction-only sequences lacking quality scores, so filtering was different. Method: immunoSEQ multiplex PCR; TCRdb's copy keeps in-frame clones and lacks some. That table gives V, J and clone size, and the DNA gave D and trimming. Of roughly 1,000,000 clones in the sample, around 82% are singletons; the top ten hold around 0.6%.

The receptor's source is a young man in good health. Some clones in this sample may be carry-over from other donors' samples. This sequence joins TRBV6-1 and TRBJ2-1; D possibly corresponds to TRBD2 (6 bases). The sample was memory CD4+ T cells from PBMCs. Noted subset: CD45RA-negative fraction. The CDR3 nucleotides are TGTGCCAGCAGTGAATTTCGGGGGTCGACCTACAATGAGCAGTTCTTC. Protein product: CASSEFRGSTYNEQFF.